What follows are 8 T cell receptor beta chains derived from one specimen sequenced in a study of blood T cell repertoires in COVID-19. Assay: immunoSEQ multiplex PCR; the TCRdb copy retains only in-frame clones and omits some. This table has about 95,000 clones, about nine tenths appearing once. Sequenced sample: peripheral blood. The receptors come from a man in his sixties with COVID-19, enrolled during active disease.

The chain employs TRBV6-2 or TRBV6-3 and TRBJ1-1; the match to TRBD1 covers 8 bases. CDR1 and CDR2 from the germline V gene are MNHEY and SVGEGT. The CDR3 runs 15 residues. V was clipped by 2 bases and J by 0 bases; unmatched bases: 2. The CDR3 sequence is CASSYPGQVNTEAFF. In DNA, the CDR3 is TGTGCCAGCAGTTACCCGGGACAGGTGAACACTGAAGCTTTCTTT.

The rearrangement joins TRBV5-1 to TRBJ2-7; D may be TRBD2 (6 bases). V was cut by 4 bases and J by 3 bases, with 17 bases left in between. Germline V gene data show CDR1 as SGHRS and CDR2 as YFSETQ. The CDR3 has 15 residues. The CDR3 loop reads CASSIGTSGVYEQYF. In DNA form, the CDR3 reads TGCGCCAGCAGCATCGGGACTTCGGGGGTCTACGAGCAGTACTTC. Looking up the rest from reference TRBV5-1 and TRBJ2-7 gives the full variable domain: KAGVTQTPRYLIKTRGQQVTLSCSPISGHRSVSWYQQTPGQGLQFLFEYFSETQRNKGNFPGRFSGRQFSNSRSEMNVSTLELGDSALYLCASSIGTSGVYEQYFGPGTRLTVT.

The chain joins TRBV10-1 to TRBJ1-1; the D gene is possibly TRBD1 (6 bases). Deletions cut 6 bases from V and 3 bases from J, with 8 bases between. This CDR3 is built from 12 residues. Per the germline V gene, CDR1 is WNHNN and CDR2 is SYGVQD (reference sequence). CDR3 residues: CASRHRDTEAFF. The CDR3 bases are TGCGCCAGCAGGCACAGGGACACTGAAGCTTTCTTT.

This clone was seen more than once but under ten times. This chain links TRBV30 with TRBJ2-7; 10 nucleotides match TRBD2. V shed 1 base and J 3 bases; nucleotides not matched to a gene: 3. This CDR3 comprises 14 residues. Germline loops: CDR1 GTSNPN, CDR2 SVGIG (reference sequence). The CDR3 sequence: CAWSEIAGGYEQYF. The CDR3 region has the DNA TGTGCCTGGAGTGAAATAGCGGGAGGCTACGAGCAGTACTTC.

V usage is TRBV9 and J usage is TRBJ2-2; 11 nucleotides align to TRBD2. The length of the CDR3 is 16 residues. V shed 0 bases, J shed 6 bases, and the junction held 4 bases outside the gene matches. The germline V gene encodes CDR1 SGDLS and CDR2 YYNGEE. The CDR3 DNA follows: TGTGCCAGCAGCGTAGAAATACTAGCGGGAGCCGGGGAGCTGTTTTTT. It encodes CASSVEILAGAGELFF.

The chain is built from TRBV29-1 and TRBJ2-1; possible D gene TRBD1, 6 bases. In germline, CDR1 is SQVTM, CDR2 ANQGSEA. V lost 3 bases and J 10 bases, leaving 19 bases between the germline ends. The CDR3 runs to 14 residues. CDR3 amino acids: CSVDRGTYNVEQFF. Written as DNA, the CDR3 is TGCAGCGTTGACAGGGGTACCTATAATGTGGAGCAGTTCTTC.

The V and J genes are TRBV28 and TRBJ1-2; 7 nucleotides agree with TRBD1. The CDR3 runs 12 residues. Trimming took 6 bases from V and 4 from J; bases not matched to a gene: 2. Looked up from germline, CDR1 is MDHEN and CDR2 is SYDVKM. This chain's CDR3 is CASSGTAYGYTF. The CDR3 bases are TGTGCCAGCAGCGGGACAGCCTATGGCTACACCTTC.

The chain employs TRBV19 and TRBJ2-1; TRBD1 agrees at 7 bases. The CDR3 is 14 amino acids. J lost 5 bases, V lost 2 bases, and 3 bases had no gene match. The germline V gene encodes CDR1 LNHDA and CDR2 SQIVND (reference sequence). The CDR3 DNA reads TGTGCCAGTAGTATATGGGGACAGCACAATGAGCAGTTCTTC. Its translation: CASSIWGQHNEQFF.